This section outlines one TCR beta chain sequence together with its context. Its matching antigen is unknown. These data originate in a study of response to subunit inactivated influenza vaccine. TCRdb reprocessed the RT-PCR reads via MiXCR and lists one record per CDR3 protein. The sample holds about 190,000 distinct CDR3 sequences, about 15% seen once. Study-wide results and caveats: New T cells are recruited in small numbers by each seasonal influenza vaccination, according to the authors' suggestion.

Trimming removed 2 bases from V and 5 bases from J, with 18 bases in between. The germline V gene encodes CDR1 SGHTA and CDR2 FQGNSA. This CDR3 contains 16 residues. The clonotype was recovered from a man over 45 who received an inactivated influenza vaccine. The source was CD8+ T cells sorted from PBMCs, collected roughly 5 days after vaccination. J is TRBJ2-5 and V is TRBV7-2, with a possible D match to TRBD2 (6 bases). CDR3 region: CASSLHAQGGMETQYF. CDR3 sequence (DNA): TGTGCCAGCAGCTTACACGCCCAAGGAGGGATGGAGACCCAGTACTTC.